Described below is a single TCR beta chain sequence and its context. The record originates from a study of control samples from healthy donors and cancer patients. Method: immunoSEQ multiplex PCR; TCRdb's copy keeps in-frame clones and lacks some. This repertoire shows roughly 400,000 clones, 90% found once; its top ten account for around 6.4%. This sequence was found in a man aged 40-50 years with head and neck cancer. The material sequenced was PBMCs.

The CDR3 region is CAWTVGTNEKLFF. The CDR3 DNA is TGTGCCTGGACGGTAGGGACTAATGAAAAACTGTTTTTT. The chain is built from TRBV30 and TRBJ1-4; no definite D call. V lost 4 bases and J 2 bases, leaving 8 bases between the germline ends. The CDR3 runs 13 residues. Germline CDR1 is GTSNPN and CDR2 is SVGIG (reference sequence).